This TCR beta chain was documented in a study of blood T cell repertoires in COVID-19. Recruits, aged roughly 18 to 90 years, lived in under 25 US areas. Clinical history as reported by participants underpinned cohort assignment. This CDR3 contains 15 residues. J was trimmed by 3 bases and V by 0 bases; bases with no gene match: 4. The germline CDR1 and CDR2 sequences are MNHEY and SVGAGI. Clones were read by immunoSEQ multiplex PCR, and TCRdb kept only the in-frame ones, dropping some. The sample contains 500,000 or so clones, around 90% of which appear only once. The specimen sequenced was PBMCs or T cells enriched from blood (not recorded which). The sequence came from a woman aged 18-29 years who had recovered from COVID-19. The rearrangement links TRBV6-5 to TRBJ1-1, with 7 bases matching TRBD1. The CDR3 here is CASSYSNTGDTEAFF. The CDR3 nucleotides are TGTGCCAGCAGTTACTCCAATACAGGGGACACTGAAGCTTTCTTT.